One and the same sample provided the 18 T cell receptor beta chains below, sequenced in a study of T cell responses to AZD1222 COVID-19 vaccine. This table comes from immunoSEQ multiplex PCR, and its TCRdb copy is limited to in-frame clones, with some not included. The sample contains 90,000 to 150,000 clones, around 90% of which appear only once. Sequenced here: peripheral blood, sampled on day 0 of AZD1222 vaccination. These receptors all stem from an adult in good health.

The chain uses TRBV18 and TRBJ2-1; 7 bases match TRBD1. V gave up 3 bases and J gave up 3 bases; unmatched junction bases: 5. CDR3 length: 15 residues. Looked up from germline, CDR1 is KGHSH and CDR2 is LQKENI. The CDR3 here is CASSPDRERYNEQFF. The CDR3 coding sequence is TGTGCCAGCTCACCCGACAGGGAACGCTACAATGAGCAGTTCTTC.

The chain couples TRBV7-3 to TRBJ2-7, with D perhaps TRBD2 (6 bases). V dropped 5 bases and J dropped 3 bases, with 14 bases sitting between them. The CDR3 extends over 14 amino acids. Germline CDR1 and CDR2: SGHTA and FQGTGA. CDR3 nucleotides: TGTGCCAGCAGCGGTAGCGGACTGATCTACGAGCAGTACTTC. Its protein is CASSGSGLIYEQYF.

Here the CDR3 DNA reads TGTGCCAGCAGCTCCAGGACTAGCGGAGGGGAGCAGTTCTTC. This translates into CASSSRTSGGEQFF. This chain links TRBV7-2 with TRBJ2-1; 10 bases are a match to TRBD2. V trimming: 4 bases; J trimming: 10 bases; junction bases outside the gene matches: 7. In germline, CDR1 is SGHTA, CDR2 FQGNSA. The CDR3 length is 14 residues.

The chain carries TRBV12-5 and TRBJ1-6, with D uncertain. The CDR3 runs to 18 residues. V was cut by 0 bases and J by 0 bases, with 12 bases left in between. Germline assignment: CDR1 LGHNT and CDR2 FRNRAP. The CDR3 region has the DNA TGTGCTAGTGGTTTGGTACGGGCCTCCGCCTCCTATAATTCACCCCTCCACTTT. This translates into CASGLVRASASYNSPLHF.

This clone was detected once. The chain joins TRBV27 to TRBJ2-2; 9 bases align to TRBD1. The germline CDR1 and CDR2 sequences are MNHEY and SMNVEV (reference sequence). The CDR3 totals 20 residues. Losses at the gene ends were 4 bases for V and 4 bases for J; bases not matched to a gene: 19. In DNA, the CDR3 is TGTGCCAGCAGTTCCCCTCCCACAGGGGGCTCATTTCGGAGCACCGGGGAGCTGTTTTTT. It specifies CASSSPPTGGSFRSTGELFF.

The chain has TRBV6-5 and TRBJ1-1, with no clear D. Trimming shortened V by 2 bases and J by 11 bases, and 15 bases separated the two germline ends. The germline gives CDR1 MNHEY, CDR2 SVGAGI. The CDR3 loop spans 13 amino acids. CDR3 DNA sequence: TGTGCCAGCAGTTACGAAGGGCAGTTAGGGGCTTTCTTT. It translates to CASSYEGQLGAFF.

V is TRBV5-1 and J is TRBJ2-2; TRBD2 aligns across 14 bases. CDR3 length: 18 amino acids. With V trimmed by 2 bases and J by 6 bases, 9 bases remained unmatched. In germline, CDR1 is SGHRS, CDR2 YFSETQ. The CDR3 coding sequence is TGCGCCAGCAGCTTTACCGGGACTAGCGGGGGAAGTGCCGGGGAGCTGTTTTTT. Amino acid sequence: CASSFTGTSGGSAGELFF.

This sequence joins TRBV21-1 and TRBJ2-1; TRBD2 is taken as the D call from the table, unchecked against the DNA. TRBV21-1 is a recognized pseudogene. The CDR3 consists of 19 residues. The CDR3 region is CASSKDGETAGEEYNEQFF. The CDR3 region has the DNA TGTGCCAGCAGCAAAGATGGGGAGACGGCGGGAGAGGAATACAATGAGCAGTTCTTC.

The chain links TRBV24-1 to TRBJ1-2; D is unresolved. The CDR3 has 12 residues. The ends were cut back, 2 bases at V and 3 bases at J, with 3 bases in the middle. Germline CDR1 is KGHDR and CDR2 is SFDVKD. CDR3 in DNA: TGTGCCACCAGTGATTACGACTATGGCTACACCTTC. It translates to CATSDYDYGYTF.

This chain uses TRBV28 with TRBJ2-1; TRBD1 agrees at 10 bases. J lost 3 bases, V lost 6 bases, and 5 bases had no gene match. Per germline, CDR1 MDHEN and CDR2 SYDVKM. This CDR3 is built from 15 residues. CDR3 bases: TGTGCCAGCAGACTAGACAGGGGGCTCTACAATGAGCAGTTCTTC. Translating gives CASRLDRGLYNEQFF.

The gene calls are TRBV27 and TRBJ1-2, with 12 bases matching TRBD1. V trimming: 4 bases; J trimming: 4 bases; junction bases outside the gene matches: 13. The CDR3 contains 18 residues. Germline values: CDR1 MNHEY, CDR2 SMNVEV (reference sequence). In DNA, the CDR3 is TGTGCCAGCAGTTCTCACCGGGACAGGGGGCGCCATAGCTATGGCTACACCTTC. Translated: CASSSHRDRGRHSYGYTF.

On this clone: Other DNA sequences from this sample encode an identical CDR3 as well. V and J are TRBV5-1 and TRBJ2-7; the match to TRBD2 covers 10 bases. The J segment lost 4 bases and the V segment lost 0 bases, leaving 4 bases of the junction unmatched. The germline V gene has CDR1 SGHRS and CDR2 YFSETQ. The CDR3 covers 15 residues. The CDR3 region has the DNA TGCGCCAGCAGCTTGGGTGGTAGCGGGAGGTACGAGCAGTACTTC. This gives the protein CASSLGGSGRYEQYF.

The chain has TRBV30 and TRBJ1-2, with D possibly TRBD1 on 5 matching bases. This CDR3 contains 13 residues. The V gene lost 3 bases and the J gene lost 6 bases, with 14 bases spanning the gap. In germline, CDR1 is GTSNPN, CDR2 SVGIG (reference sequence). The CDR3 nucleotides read TGTGCCTGGAGCAGCTCCTGGGGCAATGGCTACACCTTC. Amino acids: CAWSSSWGNGYTF.

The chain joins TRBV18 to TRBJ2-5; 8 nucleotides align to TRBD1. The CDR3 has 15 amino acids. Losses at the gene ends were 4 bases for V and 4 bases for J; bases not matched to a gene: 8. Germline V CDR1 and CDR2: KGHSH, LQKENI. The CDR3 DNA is TGTGCCAGCTCACGCGGACAGGGAAGCGGAGAGACCCAGTACTTC. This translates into CASSRGQGSGETQYF.

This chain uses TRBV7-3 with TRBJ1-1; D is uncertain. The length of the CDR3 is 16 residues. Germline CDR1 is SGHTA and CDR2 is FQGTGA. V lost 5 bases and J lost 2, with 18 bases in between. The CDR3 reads CASSAPRGPSNTEAFF. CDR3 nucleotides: TGTGCCAGCAGCGCCCCCCGCGGACCTTCTAACACTGAAGCTTTCTTT.

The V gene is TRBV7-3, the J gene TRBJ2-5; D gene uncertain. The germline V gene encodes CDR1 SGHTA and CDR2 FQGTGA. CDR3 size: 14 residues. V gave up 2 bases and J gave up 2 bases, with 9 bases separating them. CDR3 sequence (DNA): TGTGCCAGCAGCTTAGGTGGGGTACAAGAGACCCAGTACTTC. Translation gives CASSLGGVQETQYF.

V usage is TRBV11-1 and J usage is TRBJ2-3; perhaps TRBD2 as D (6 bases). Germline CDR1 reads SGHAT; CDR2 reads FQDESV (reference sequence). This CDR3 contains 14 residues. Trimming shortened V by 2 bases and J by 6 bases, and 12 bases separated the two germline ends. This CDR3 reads CASSLRGSYDTQYF. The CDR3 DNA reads TGTGCCAGCAGCTTACGGGGGAGTTACGATACGCAGTATTTT.

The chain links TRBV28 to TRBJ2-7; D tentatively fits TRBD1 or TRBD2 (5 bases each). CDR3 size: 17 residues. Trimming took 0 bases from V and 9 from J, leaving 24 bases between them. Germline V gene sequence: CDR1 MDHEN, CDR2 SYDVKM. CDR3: CASSLWSRDGRERGQYF. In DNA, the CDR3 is TGTGCCAGCAGTTTATGGTCCCGGGACGGTCGCGAGAGGGGGCAGTACTTC. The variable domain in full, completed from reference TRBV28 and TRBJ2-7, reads DVKVTQSSRYLVKRTGEKVFLECVQDMDHENMFWYRQDPGLGLRLIYFSYDVKMKEKGDIPEGYSVSREKKERFSLILESASTNQTSMYLCASSLWSRDGRERGQYFGPGTRLTVT.